Below are 14 T cell receptor beta chains sequenced from a single sample in a study of CD8 T cells in ankylosing spondylitis. Overall study findings and caveats: A TCR beta motif of eight highly homologous variants appeared characteristic of ankylosing spondylitis blood.

TCRdb recomputed calls from the 5' RACE reads with MiXCR, one row per CDR3 protein. The sample lists approximately 300,000 distinct CDR3 sequences, 8% seen once, with roughly 15% in the top ten. What these receptors recognize is not known. Sequenced input: blood, either unsorted or a sorted T cell fraction (not recorded which). These receptors all stem from a male donor with ankylosing spondylitis.

This clonotype has at least ten counts. This chain links TRBV7-9 with TRBJ2-1; the D is unclear. CDR3 length: 14 amino acids. Trimming took 5 bases from V and 5 from J, leaving 13 bases between them. Germline values: CDR1 SEHNR, CDR2 FQNEAQ (reference sequence). Here the CDR3 DNA reads TGTGCCAGCAGCCCCTTTCGCGAAAACAATGAGCAGTTCTTC. It encodes CASSPFRENNEQFF.

The chain links TRBV12-3 or TRBV12-4 to TRBJ2-1; 8 positions match TRBD1. CDR3 length: 13 amino acids. V lost 8 bases, J lost 3 bases, and 3 bases stayed unmatched. The CDR3 protein is CASAGTGYNEQFF. The CDR3, as DNA: TGTGCCAGCGCCGGGACAGGCTACAATGAGCAGTTCTTC.

The chain links TRBV29-1 to TRBJ2-5, with 7 bases aligning to TRBD1. This CDR3 has 14 residues. V trimming: 6 bases; J trimming: 3 bases; junction bases outside the gene matches: 10. Germline assignment: CDR1 SQVTM and CDR2 ANQGSEA. The CDR3 DNA follows: TGCAGCGTCGGTGGGACAGTATACAAAGAGACCCAGTACTTC. It codes for CSVGGTVYKETQYF.

The chain is built from TRBV28 and TRBJ2-7; D perhaps matches TRBD2 (6 bases). Per the germline V gene, CDR1 is MDHEN and CDR2 is SYDVKM. The CDR3 covers 15 residues. V was pared by 5 bases and J by 2 bases, with 16 bases between. This chain's CDR3 is CASSPPPGVPYEQYF. Here the CDR3 DNA reads TGTGCCAGCAGTCCACCCCCGGGAGTACCCTACGAGCAGTACTTC. Full variable domain (outside the CDR3, taken from reference TRBV28 and TRBJ2-7): DVKVTQSSRYLVKRTGEKVFLECVQDMDHENMFWYRQDPGLGLRLIYFSYDVKMKEKGDIPEGYSVSREKKERFSLILESASTNQTSMYLCASSPPPGVPYEQYFGPGTRLTVT.

This clonotype showed up many times. The V call is TRBV12-3 or TRBV12-4, the J call TRBJ1-1; D is unclear. CDR3 length: 14 amino acids. With 5 bases removed from V and 0 bases from J, the gap between germline ends came to 10 bases. CDR3 in amino acids: CASSPTRLNTEAFF. In DNA, the CDR3 is TGTGCCAGCAGTCCTACAAGGTTGAACACTGAAGCTTTCTTT.

This clonotype has ten or more counts. This chain joins TRBV25-1 and TRBJ2-1; TRBD1 matches 11 bases. The CDR3 totals 14 residues. Trimming at V came to 6 bases and at J to 12 bases, leaving 10 bases not matched to a gene. The V gene's germline CDR1 is MGHDK and CDR2 SYGVNS. The CDR3 coding sequence is TGTGCCAGCAGAAATCTATGGGGACAGGGGGTGCAGTTCTTC. The encoded protein is CASRNLWGQGVQFF.

Turning to this clonotype: Its ends do not fully match the called genes, so a read error is possible. CDR3 DNA sequence: TGTGCCTCGAGTGGGGACAGGGACAGGGGAGAAAATACGCAGTATTTT. As protein: CASSGDRDRGENTQYF. The rearrangement uses TRBV30 and TRBJ2-3; 10 bases are a match to TRBD1. The CDR3 spans 16 residues. Germline CDR1 and CDR2: GTSNPN and SVGIG (reference sequence).

This clonotype was seen a few times. The chain couples TRBV24-1 to TRBJ2-2; 9 bases agree with TRBD2. The CDR3 runs to 17 residues. Looked up from germline, CDR1 is KGHDR and CDR2 is SFDVKD. J gave up 2 bases and V 5 bases, and 8 bases lay outside the gene matches. The CDR3 protein is CATSVPSGRLNTGELFF. The CDR3 DNA reads as TGTGCCACCAGTGTCCCGAGCGGGAGGCTCAACACCGGGGAGCTGTTTTTT.

This sequence joins TRBV3-1 and TRBJ1-5; D gene uncertain. The V and J ends lost 2 bases and 3 bases respectively, with 2 bases between them. Per the germline V gene, CDR1 is LGHDT and CDR2 is YNNKEL (reference sequence). This CDR3 is 12 amino acids long. The CDR3 spells CASSQHNQPQHF. CDR3 nucleotide sequence: TGTGCCAGCAGCCAACACAATCAGCCCCAGCATTTT.

In this sample, this clonotype turned up many times. The chain uses TRBV29-1 and TRBJ1-5, with 8 bases aligning to TRBD1. CDR3 length: 14 residues. J lost 4 bases, V lost 8 bases, and 10 bases had no gene match. From germline, CDR1 is SQVTM and CDR2 ANQGSEA. In DNA, the CDR3 is TGCAGCATTACGACAGGGGCAGGGAATCAGCCCCAGCATTTT. Amino acid sequence: CSITTGAGNQPQHF.

This clonotype appeared a few times. The V and J genes are TRBV27 and TRBJ2-7; weak D call: TRBD1 (6 bases). The germline V gene has CDR1 MNHEY and CDR2 SMNVEV (reference sequence). Trimming left V 5 bases short and J 3 bases short, with 11 bases between. The CDR3 consists of 13 residues. The CDR3 DNA reads as TGTGCCAGCAGTCCCGAACAGGGCTACGAGCAGTACTTC. It is translated as CASSPEQGYEQYF.

This clonotype was counted between two and nine times. This chain joins TRBV2 and TRBJ2-2; D tentatively fits TRBD1 or TRBD2 (5 bases each). The CDR3 sequence is 14 residues long. Per the germline V gene, CDR1 is SNHLY and CDR2 is FYNNEI. Trimming took off 6 bases at V and 1 base at J, with 9 bases between the two ends. The CDR3 sequence: CASRGDRNTGELFF. The CDR3 region has the DNA TGTGCCAGCAGGGGAGACAGGAACACCGGGGAGCTGTTTTTT. Using reference TRBV2 and TRBJ2-2 for the parts outside the CDR3, the full variable domain is EPEVTQTPSHQVTQMGQEVILRCVPISNHLYFYWYRQILGQKVEFLVSFYNNEISEKSEIFDDQFSVERPDGSNFTLKIRSTKLEDSAMYFCASRGDRNTGELFFGEGSRLTVL.

This clonotype was counted many times. The rearrangement joins TRBV5-6 to TRBJ2-1, with D tentatively TRBD1 (6 bases). The CDR3 covers 12 residues. From germline, CDR1 is SGHDT and CDR2 YYEEEE. Trimming removed 4 bases from V and 7 bases from J, with 9 bases in between. CDR3 coding DNA: TGTGCCAGCAGCACCACAGGGAATGAGCAGTTCTTC. It is translated as CASSTTGNEQFF.

This chain connects TRBV20-1 to TRBJ2-2, with D possibly matching TRBD2 (6 bases). V dropped 8 bases and J dropped 6 bases, with 19 bases sitting between them. The length of the CDR3 is 14 residues. Germline CDR1 and CDR2: DFQATT and SNEGSKA (reference sequence). The CDR3, as DNA: TGCAGTTCCCGCCCGGGGGAGAGGGCCGGGGAGCTGTTTTTT. This encodes CSSRPGERAGELFF.